This T cell receptor (beta chain) derives from a study of long-term antiretroviral therapy in people with HIV. Whole-study findings and limits: Data on ART adherence, viral resistance or therapy changes were unavailable.

Germline CDR1 reads SEHNR; CDR2 reads FQNEAQ (reference sequence). With 4 bases clipped from V and 7 bases from J, the junction kept 10 bases outside the gene matches. CDR3 size: 15 residues. The assay used was immunoSEQ (version v3.0), run at survey level. Clones were sequenced by immunoSEQ multiplex PCR, and TCRdb holds only the in-frame ones, with some missing. The sample includes roughly 17,000 clones, about 85% of them seen just once. Every donor contributed at least one pre-ART and at least two post-ART PBMC samples. This clone was recorded only once. The target antigen is unknown. Here the sequenced sample was unsorted PBMCs, taken 0.5 years after starting antiretroviral therapy. The genes are TRBV7-9 and TRBJ1-2; 9 bases map to TRBD1. The sequence was collected from a woman between 40 and 50 years old with HIV. CDR3 DNA: TGTGCCAGCAGCTACACCGGGACAGGGTTGTTTGGCTACACCTTC. It encodes CASSYTGTGLFGYTF.